This T cell receptor beta chain was identified during a study of identical twins. Notes on the study in general: Where out-of-frame alpha sequences were twin-shared, they showed excess low generation probability. Out-of-frame beta chain sequences displayed weaker excess sharing between twins. Because invariant MAIT and iNKT cells could be present, zero-insertion analyses could be partly confounded.

Template switching added a universal primer site; cDNA carried unique molecular identifiers. From the 5' RACE reads, TCRdb called clonotypes with MiXCR, one entry per CDR3 protein. The sample lists some 100,000 distinct CDR3 sequences; around 5.5% were seen once. The CDR3 loop spans 15 amino acids. CDR1 is LNHNV, CDR2 YYDKDF, per germline (reference sequence). Trimming removed 4 bases at V and 4 bases at J, with 15 bases between. This clonotype was picked up many times. What it binds is not known. The sequenced sample consisted of memory T cells sorted from blood. The clonotype was recovered from a woman aged 50 to 60 in good health. This sequence joins TRBV15 and TRBJ2-3; D is uncertain. The CDR3 DNA is TGTGCCACCAGCAAACGTTCTCCAAGCCCAGATACGCAGTATTTT. Translating it yields CATSKRSPSPDTQYF.